A selection of T cell receptor beta chains follows, all from one sample in a study of cytomegalovirus exposure and HLA in healthy donors. Assay used: immunoSEQ multiplex PCR; TCRdb lists only in-frame clones, some missing. This table has 150,000 to 200,000 clones, around 80% appearing once. The sample taken for sequencing was PBMCs. The receptor set was obtained from a woman in her twenties or thirties in good health and CMV-seronegative. CDR3s include the opening cysteine and the closing phenylalanine or tryptophan. Each record gives: J gene, V gene, clone size, D gene, CDR3 DNA, CDR3 protein. The D gene is left open where the match is weak. The size field is filled for only some rows; it gives once, few, many or a size class.

J gene: TRBJ2-3; V gene: TRBV5-6; clone size: NA; D gene: NA; CDR3 DNA: TGTGCCAGCAGCTCCCTACTAGCCTGGGAAGATACGCAGTATTTT; CDR3 protein: CASSSLLAWEDTQYF
J gene: TRBJ1-5; V gene: TRBV30; clone size: NA; D gene: NA; CDR3 DNA: TGTGCCTGGAGTGGTTGGGGGGTAACGGGAAGCAATCAGCCCCAGCATTTT; CDR3 protein: CAWSGWGVTGSNQPQHF
J gene: TRBJ1-4; V gene: TRBV7-9; clone size: NA; D gene: NA; CDR3 DNA: TGTGCCAGCAGCTTTTTAGCAACTAATGAAAAACTGTTTTTT; CDR3 protein: CASSFLATNEKLFF
J gene: TRBJ1-2; V gene: TRBV28; clone size: NA; D gene: TRBD1; CDR3 DNA: TGTGCCAGCAGGCTCCAGGGGGCCTATGGCTACACCTTC; CDR3 protein: CASRLQGAYGYTF
J gene: TRBJ2-1; V gene: TRBV5-6; clone size: NA; D gene: TRBD2; CDR3 DNA: TGTGCCAGCAGCTTGAGACTAGCGGGGGGGACTTGGTCCTACAATGAGCAGTTCTTC; CDR3 protein: CASSLRLAGGTWSYNEQFF
J gene: TRBJ2-1; V gene: TRBV21-1; clone size: NA; D gene: NA; CDR3 DNA: TGTGCCAGCAGCAAAGCGGAACTAGCGGGGTGGTTCAATGAGCAGTTCTTC; CDR3 protein: CASSKAELAGWFNEQFF
J gene: TRBJ2-1; V gene: TRBV9; clone size: NA; D gene: NA; CDR3 DNA: TGTGCCAGCAGCGTGTTGGGGGGTTCCCACAATGAGCAGTTCTTC; CDR3 protein: CASSVLGGSHNEQFF
J gene: TRBJ2-7; V gene: TRBV6-6; clone size: NA; D gene: TRBD1; CDR3 DNA: TGTGCCAGCACCACAGGGGACGTCTCCTACGAGCAGTACTTC; CDR3 protein: CASTTGDVSYEQYF
J gene: TRBJ2-1; V gene: TRBV9; clone size: NA; D gene: TRBD1; CDR3 DNA: TGTGCCAGCAGCGTAGCTACTGGGACAGGGTTTGCCAATGAGCAGTTCTTC; CDR3 protein: CASSVATGTGFANEQFF
J gene: TRBJ2-5; V gene: TRBV5-4; clone size: once; D gene: TRBD2; CDR3 DNA: TGTGCCAGCAGCTTGAGACTAGCGGGACAAGAGACCCAGTACTTC; CDR3 protein: CASSLRLAGQETQYF
J gene: TRBJ2-7; V gene: TRBV28; clone size: NA; D gene: NA; CDR3 DNA: TGTGCCAGCCCTCCTCGGAAAGCGGCCTCCTACGAGCAGTACTTC; CDR3 protein: CASPPRKAASYEQYF
J gene: TRBJ2-7; V gene: TRBV4-1; clone size: NA; D gene: TRBD1; CDR3 DNA: TGCGCCAGCAGCCAACCCGGGACAGGGGGCAACGAGCAGTACTTC; CDR3 protein: CASSQPGTGGNEQYF
J gene: TRBJ2-7; V gene: TRBV5-4; clone size: NA; D gene: NA; CDR3 DNA: TGTGCCAGCAGCCCCAGGAGGGGCCTTGCCTACGAGCAGTACTTC; CDR3 protein: CASSPRRGLAYEQYF
J gene: TRBJ1-5; V gene: TRBV5-1; clone size: once; D gene: TRBD1; CDR3 DNA: TGCGCCAGCTCTCCCGGTCTGATAGACAGGGTGGATCAGCCCCAGCATTTT; CDR3 protein: CASSPGLIDRVDQPQHF